Listed below are T cell receptor beta chains from one sample, sequenced in a study of cytomegalovirus exposure and HLA in healthy donors. The repertoire was sequenced with immunoSEQ multiplex PCR; TCRdb's copy has only in-frame clones and lacks some. In the table there are over 100,000 clones, around 96% of which are singletons. Sequences were obtained from PBMCs. The receptors originated from a woman between 18 and 30 years old in good health and CMV-seronegative. Each CDR3 is given with its conserved first and last residue. Fields, in order: J gene, D gene, V gene, clone size, CDR3 DNA, CDR3 protein. D genes are given only for firm matches. Size is omitted from some rows. Given values are once, few, many or a class for expanded clones.

TRBJ2-4,.,TRBV11-3,.,TGTGCCAGCAGCTTAGCCCAGGATGGCAAAAACATTCAGTACTTC,CASSLAQDGKNIQYF
TRBJ1-2,.,TRBV4-2,once,TGTGCCAGCAGCCAAGATAGGGACACCTATGGCTACACCTTC,CASSQDRDTYGYTF
TRBJ2-7,.,TRBV6-6,.,TGTGCCAGCAGTGACTGGGACAAGGTTTACGAGCAGTACTTC,CASSDWDKVYEQYF
TRBJ1-1,TRBD1,TRBV10-3,.,TGTGCCATCAGTGATCCTGGCAGGGGGCAATATGAAGCTTTCTTT,CAISDPGRGQYEAFF
TRBJ2-3,TRBD1,TRBV9,.,TGTGCCAGCAGCGTAGGTTCTTTTGGCGGGGACAGGGATACGCAGTATTTT,CASSVGSFGGDRDTQYF
TRBJ1-5,TRBD1,TRBV19,.,TGTGCCAGTAGTCAAGGGGGACAGGGGAATCAGCCCCAGCATTTT,CASSQGGQGNQPQHF
TRBJ2-7,.,TRBV5-6,.,TGTGCCAGCAGCTTCGGGAGCCCTGGGACCCTACTCTCCTACGAGCAGTACTTC,CASSFGSPGTLLSYEQYF
TRBJ1-1,TRBD1,TRBV6-5,.,TGTGCCAGCAGCCCCGGAGGACAGGGTAACACTGAAGCTTTCTTT,CASSPGGQGNTEAFF
TRBJ1-3,.,TRBV29-1,.,TGCAGCGTTGGGGGAGTCTCTGGAAACACCATATATTTT,CSVGGVSGNTIYF
TRBJ2-3,.,TRBV5-8,.,TGTGCCAGCAGCTTGGCCGGTACCAACACAGATACGCAGTATTTT,CASSLAGTNTDTQYF
TRBJ1-1,TRBD1,TRBV10-3,.,TGTGCCATCAGTGCCGACAGGGCTACTGAAGCTTTCTTT,CAISADRATEAFF
TRBJ1-1,.,TRBV27,once,TGTGCCAGCAGTTTATCTCCGGACAGAACAGCTTTCTTT,CASSLSPDRTAFF
TRBJ1-1,.,TRBV2,.,TGTGCCAGCAAAGGGGACACCGCCAGCACTGAAGCTTTCTTT,CASKGDTASTEAFF
TRBJ1-6,.,TRBV6-1,once,TGTGCCAGCACCGGCTCCTATAATTCACCCCTCCACTTT,CASTGSYNSPLHF
TRBJ2-1,.,TRBV19,.,TGTGCCAGTAATCCAGGGAGGAGAACCTCCTACAATGAGCAGTTCTTC,CASNPGRRTSYNEQFF
TRBJ2-3,TRBD2,TRBV4-1,.,TGCGCCAGCAGCATGACTAGCGGGACCACAGATACGCAGTATTTT,CASSMTSGTTDTQYF
TRBJ2-7,.,TRBV7-6,.,TGTGCCAGCAGCTTAGTTGAAGAGAAGTTAAGTCCCTCCTACGAGCAGTACTTC,CASSLVEEKLSPSYEQYF
TRBJ2-7,TRBD2,TRBV5-4,.,TGTGCCAGCAGCCCCGCCCCAGCGGGAGACTACGAGCAGTACTTC,CASSPAPAGDYEQYF
TRBJ1-5,TRBD1,TRBV27,.,TGTGCCAGCAGCCCCGGGACAGGTGGGTTTCAGCCCCAGCATTTT,CASSPGTGGFQPQHF
TRBJ2-6,TRBD1,TRBV19,.,TGTGCCAGTGCGTCAGGACAGGGGATATCTGGGGCCAACGTCCTGACTTTC,CASASGQGISGANVLTF
TRBJ2-3,.,TRBV5-4,.,TGTGCCAGCACCCGCGGAGATACGCAGTATTTT,CASTRGDTQYF
TRBJ1-1,.,TRBV7-3,.,TGTGCCAGCAGCTTTTCCGTGAACACTGAAGCTTTCTTT,CASSFSVNTEAFF
TRBJ2-3,TRBD1,TRBV19,.,TGTGCCAGTAGGGGACAGGGACTCATTCACACAGATACGCAGTATTTT,CASRGQGLIHTDTQYF
TRBJ1-5,.,TRBV27,.,TGTGCCAGCAGTTCCCCCGGGAAATCGGGTTCGAATCAGCCCCAGCATTTT,CASSSPGKSGSNQPQHF
TRBJ1-5,TRBD1,TRBV19,.,TGTGCCAGTAGTATGCTATACAGGGGCCAGCCCCAGCATTTT,CASSMLYRGQPQHF
TRBJ1-2,.,TRBV7-2,.,TGTGCCAGCAGCCAACGACAGGCCTATGGCTACACCTTC,CASSQRQAYGYTF
TRBJ2-5,TRBD2,TRBV10-3,.,TGTGCCATCAGTACCAGTAGCGGGGCAGAAGAGACCCAGTACTTC,CAISTSSGAEETQYF
TRBJ2-1,.,TRBV6-5,.,TGTGCCAGCAGTTTCCGACAGGTATCCTACAATGAGCAGTTCTTC,CASSFRQVSYNEQFF
TRBJ2-3,.,TRBV14,once,TGTGCCAGCAGCCAAGGGGTACGGAGGGGCCACGTTTTTCTTACGCAGTATTTT,CASSQGVRRGHVFLTQYF
TRBJ1-2,.,TRBV7-9,.,TGTGCCAGCAACCAACAGGGACATGGCTACACCTTC,CASNQQGHGYTF
TRBJ2-3,.,TRBV5-1,.,TGCGCCAGCAGTAAAGCGGTCTTCACAGATACGCAGTATTTT,CASSKAVFTDTQYF
TRBJ2-3,.,TRBV6-6,.,TGTGCCAGCAGTTACCGTGGCGGTTTCACAGATACGCAGTATTTT,CASSYRGGFTDTQYF
TRBJ1-2,TRBD1,TRBV4-3,.,TGCGCCAGCAGCCAAGGGACAGGGGGGAACTATGGCTACACCTTC,CASSQGTGGNYGYTF
TRBJ1-5,TRBD1,TRBV18,once,TGTGCCAGCTCACCAAGTCTTGGGCAGGGGGGAAGGCAGCCCCAGCATTTT,CASSPSLGQGGRQPQHF
TRBJ2-5,.,TRBV14,.,TGTGCCAGCAGCCAAGGACTTAGCGCTAGGACGGAGACCCAGTACTTC,CASSQGLSARTETQYF
TRBJ2-5,.,TRBV5-8,.,TGTGCCAGCAGCCCGGCGGAGGCCCAGTACTTC,CASSPAEAQYF
TRBJ1-2,.,TRBV4-2,.,TGTGCCAGCAGCCCCCAGGGCTATGGCTACACCTTC,CASSPQGYGYTF
TRBJ1-6,.,TRBV13,.,TGTGCCAGCAGCTTAGACAGGGTGGTTAATTCACCCCTCCACTTT,CASSLDRVVNSPLHF